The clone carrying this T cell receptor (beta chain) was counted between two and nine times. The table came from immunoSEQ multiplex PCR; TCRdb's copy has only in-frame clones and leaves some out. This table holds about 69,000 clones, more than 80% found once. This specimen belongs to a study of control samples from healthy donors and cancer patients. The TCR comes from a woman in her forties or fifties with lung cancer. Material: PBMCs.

CDR3 nucleotides: TGCAGTGCCTACAGGGGACCTGGCTACACCTTC. Translation gives CSAYRGPGYTF. The chain has TRBV20-1 and TRBJ1-2; 7 bases are a match to TRBD1. The CDR3 length is 11 residues. V dropped 6 bases and J dropped 7; count of bases not matched to a gene: 5. Germline CDR1 reads DFQATT; CDR2 reads SNEGSKA (reference sequence).